The rows below give T cell receptor beta chains drawn from one sample of a study of T-cell memory formation after mild COVID-19. In TCRdb, the 5' RACE reads were re-called with MiXCR into one record per CDR3 protein. This sample has a few hundred thousand distinct CDR3 sequences; about 16% occur once, and the top ten carry 20% to 25%. The sequencing sample was made of PBMCs or a T cell subset sorted from them (not recorded which). These receptor sequences come from a man between 18 and 35 years old who had mild COVID-19 (a few samples of this study predate the infection). Cell type and time point are not known. Both conserved end residues are part of each CDR3. A D gene is named only where the DNA matches it firmly. Clone size is stated in some rows and not others, as once, few, many or a class when expanded.

d_gene: TRBD1
abundance: -
v_gene: TRBV12-3/TRBV12-4
j_gene: TRBJ2-5
CDR3nt: TGTGCCAGCGGTAACAGGGGTGGGGAGACCCAGTACTTC
CDR3aa: CASGNRGGETQYF

d_gene: -
abundance: -
v_gene: TRBV29-1
j_gene: TRBJ2-1
CDR3nt: TGCAGCGTTGAGGGGGGAATATACACTAGGAGCTCCTACAATGAGCAGTTCTTC
CDR3aa: CSVEGGIYTRSSYNEQFF

d_gene: -
abundance: -
v_gene: TRBV7-2
j_gene: TRBJ2-7
CDR3nt: TGTGCCAGCACAATGGACAGAAGTAGCCCCTACGAGCAGTACTTC
CDR3aa: CASTMDRSSPYEQYF

d_gene: TRBD1
abundance: few
v_gene: TRBV6-1
j_gene: TRBJ1-1
CDR3nt: TGTGCCAGCCCTGTACAGGGGGCAACTGAAGCTTTCTTT
CDR3aa: CASPVQGATEAFF

d_gene: TRBD1
abundance: -
v_gene: TRBV20-1
j_gene: TRBJ2-3
CDR3nt: TGCAGTGGTTTGAGGGGGCTGGATACGCAGTATTTT
CDR3aa: CSGLRGLDTQYF

d_gene: -
abundance: -
v_gene: TRBV20-1
j_gene: TRBJ2-1
CDR3nt: TGCAGTGCTAGTTTGGACATCCGTTACAATGAGCAGTTCTTC
CDR3aa: CSASLDIRYNEQFF

d_gene: TRBD2
abundance: -
v_gene: TRBV5-1
j_gene: TRBJ2-3
CDR3nt: TGCGCCACCCGACTAGCGGTCACAGATACGCAGTATTTT
CDR3aa: CATRLAVTDTQYF

d_gene: -
abundance: few
v_gene: TRBV18
j_gene: TRBJ2-7
CDR3nt: TGTGCCAGCTCACCGGATGAGGGGGAGCAGTACTTC
CDR3aa: CASSPDEGEQYF

d_gene: TRBD2
abundance: -
v_gene: TRBV7-2
j_gene: TRBJ2-3
CDR3nt: TGTGCCAGCAGCGCAGCGGGGTTCACAGATACGCAGTATTTT
CDR3aa: CASSAAGFTDTQYF

d_gene: -
abundance: -
v_gene: TRBV7-9
j_gene: TRBJ1-1
CDR3nt: TGTGCCAGCAGGCCGGGCGTCAAGACGGCAGACACGATCGGAACTGAAGCTTTCTTT
CDR3aa: CASRPGVKTADTIGTEAFF

d_gene: -
abundance: many
v_gene: TRBV20-1
j_gene: TRBJ2-7
CDR3nt: TGCAGTGCTGACACCGGGGACTCCTACGAGCAGTACTTC
CDR3aa: CSADTGDSYEQYF

d_gene: -
abundance: -
v_gene: TRBV6-5
j_gene: TRBJ2-5
CDR3nt: TGTGCCAGCAGTTACTCGATGGGTTTTCAAGAGACCCAGTACTTC
CDR3aa: CASSYSMGFQETQYF

d_gene: -
abundance: -
v_gene: TRBV20-1
j_gene: TRBJ2-3
CDR3nt: TGCAGTGCTAGAGATCGAGGGCATATGCAGTATTTT
CDR3aa: CSARDRGHMQYF

d_gene: -
abundance: many
v_gene: TRBV11-2
j_gene: TRBJ2-5
CDR3nt: TGTGCCAGCAGCTTAATAAGGGGGAAGAGAACCCAGTACTTC
CDR3aa: CASSLIRGKRTQYF

d_gene: TRBD2
abundance: -
v_gene: TRBV7-3
j_gene: TRBJ2-5
CDR3nt: TGTGCCAGCAGCGCTCGCGGGACTAGCGGGGCGATTTACCAAGAGACCCAGTACTTC
CDR3aa: CASSARGTSGAIYQETQYF

d_gene: -
abundance: -
v_gene: TRBV20-1
j_gene: TRBJ2-3
CDR3nt: TGCAGTGCTAGAGATCAACAGGCGGGGGATACGCAGTATTTT
CDR3aa: CSARDQQAGDTQYF

d_gene: TRBD2
abundance: -
v_gene: TRBV7-3
j_gene: TRBJ2-1
CDR3nt: TGTGCCAGCAGCTTAACAGCTAGCGGGGGGCCCTCCTACAATGAGCAGTTCTTC
CDR3aa: CASSLTASGGPSYNEQFF

d_gene: -
abundance: few
v_gene: TRBV5-1
j_gene: TRBJ1-1
CDR3nt: TGCGCCAGCTACGGGTCGTTAGGCACTGAAGCTTTCTTT
CDR3aa: CASYGSLGTEAFF

d_gene: -
abundance: -
v_gene: TRBV20-1
j_gene: TRBJ1-2
CDR3nt: TGCAGTGCTACAGGGTTCGGCTATGGCTACACCTTC
CDR3aa: CSATGFGYGYTF

d_gene: -
abundance: -
v_gene: TRBV7-2
j_gene: TRBJ2-2
CDR3nt: TGTGCCAACACCAACCCAGGACTGGGCACCGGGGAGCTGTTTTTT
CDR3aa: CANTNPGLGTGELFF

d_gene: -
abundance: -
v_gene: TRBV5-1
j_gene: TRBJ1-6
CDR3nt: TGCGCCAGCAGCGAAGCGTCGGGGCTCCCCCTCCACTTT
CDR3aa: CASSEASGLPLHF

d_gene: TRBD1
abundance: few
v_gene: TRBV5-1
j_gene: TRBJ2-3
CDR3nt: TGCGCCAGCAGCCTGAGGGGGGACAGGGCCTCCCTCCCGGATACGCAGTATTTT
CDR3aa: CASSLRGDRASLPDTQYF

d_gene: TRBD2
abundance: -
v_gene: TRBV6-1
j_gene: TRBJ2-7
CDR3nt: TGTGCCAGCAGCCGGGGGGGCACTTTCTACGAGCAGTACTTC
CDR3aa: CASSRGGTFYEQYF

d_gene: TRBD2
abundance: few
v_gene: TRBV7-3
j_gene: TRBJ2-1
CDR3nt: TGTGCCAGCAGCCCCCACAGCGGGGGGGTCGATGAGCAGTTCTTC
CDR3aa: CASSPHSGGVDEQFF

d_gene: -
abundance: -
v_gene: TRBV10-3
j_gene: TRBJ2-5
CDR3nt: TGTGCCATCAGTGACAGGCAAGAGACCCAGTACTTC
CDR3aa: CAISDRQETQYF

d_gene: -
abundance: few
v_gene: TRBV23-1
j_gene: TRBJ2-5
CDR3nt: TGCGCCAGCATTCCGGTAGCGTTAAGAGAGACCCAGTACTTC
CDR3aa: CASIPVALRETQYF

d_gene: -
abundance: -
v_gene: TRBV7-7
j_gene: TRBJ2-3
CDR3nt: TGTGCCAGCAGCCCGCAGGCTATGGGCACAGATACGCAGTATTTT
CDR3aa: CASSPQAMGTDTQYF